A single sample is the source of the 8 T cell receptor beta chains below, sequenced in a study of blood T cell repertoires in COVID-19. Assay used: immunoSEQ multiplex PCR; TCRdb lists only in-frame clones, some missing. The table records around 89,000 clones, around 72% of them present only once. The sequenced sample was peripheral blood. Source of these receptors: a woman of 80 years or more with acute or convalescent COVID-19.

The gene calls are TRBV5-1 and TRBJ1-2; 10 bases map to TRBD1. This CDR3 has 17 amino acids. Germline CDR1 reads SGHRS; CDR2 reads YFSETQ. Trimming at V came to 1 base and at J to 0 bases, leaving 6 bases not matched to a gene. CDR3 sequence: CASSLSSGTGANYGYTF. In nucleotides, the CDR3 is TGCGCCAGCAGCTTGTCCTCCGGGACAGGGGCTAACTATGGCTACACCTTC.

The chain joins TRBV7-7 to TRBJ2-5; TRBD2 aligns across 11 bases. J gave up 7 bases and V 3 bases, and 7 bases lay outside the gene matches. The CDR3 spans 15 residues. Germline loops: CDR1 SSHAT, CDR2 FNYEAQ (reference sequence). The CDR3 DNA sequence: TGTGCCAGCAGCTTTAGCGGGGGGGAATTAGGGACCCAGTACTTC. This codes for CASSFSGGELGTQYF.

The rearrangement joins TRBV12-3 or TRBV12-4 to TRBJ1-1, with 10 bases that match TRBD1. The CDR3 covers 13 residues. Losses at the gene ends were 5 bases for V and 5 bases for J; bases not matched to a gene: 2. The CDR3 loop is CASSRQGATEAFF. The DNA for the CDR3 is TGTGCCAGCAGTCGACAGGGGGCGACTGAAGCTTTCTTT.

The table lists this clone with many counts. The V and J genes are TRBV7-9 and TRBJ2-2; a possible D gene is TRBD1 (7 bases). The CDR3 has 17 residues. Germline V CDR1 and CDR2: SEHNR, FQNEAQ (reference sequence). The V end lost 4 bases, the J end lost 3 bases, and 18 bases lay between the germline ends. The CDR3 region is CASSYGGGGKDTGELFF. The CDR3 region has the DNA TGTGCCAGCAGCTACGGAGGGGGCGGTAAGGACACCGGGGAGCTGTTTTTT.

As for this clone: The same CDR3 arises from other DNA sequences in this sample as well. The rearrangement uses TRBV7-3 and TRBJ1-2; no clear D. Germline CDR1 reads SGHTA; CDR2 reads FQGTGA. This CDR3 comprises 13 residues. Trimming removed 8 bases from V and 2 bases from J, with 12 bases in between. CDR3 protein: CASSPGSNYGYTF. In nucleotides, the CDR3 is TGTGCCAGCTCACCGGGGTCCAACTATGGCTACACCTTC.

Judged by abundance, this clone is medium-sized. This rearrangement joins TRBV5-1 to TRBJ1-1; tentative D call: TRBD1 (5 bases). V dropped 3 bases and J dropped 5 bases, with 11 bases sitting between them. Germline CDR1 and CDR2: SGHRS and YFSETQ. This CDR3 has 13 residues. CDR3 nucleotide sequence: TGCGCCAGCAGCTGGGGGGGAGATACTGAAGCTTTCTTT. It translates to CASSWGGDTEAFF. Together with reference TRBV5-1 and TRBJ1-1, the CDR3 gives the full variable domain: KAGVTQTPRYLIKTRGQQVTLSCSPISGHRSVSWYQQTPGQGLQFLFEYFSETQRNKGNFPGRFSGRQFSNSRSEMNVSTLELGDSALYLCASSWGGDTEAFFGQGTRLTVV.

V usage is TRBV7-8 and J usage is TRBJ2-3; 13 bases fit TRBD2. CDR3 size: 15 residues. Germline assignment: CDR1 SGHVS and CDR2 FQNEAQ. V dropped 4 bases and J dropped 6; count of bases not matched to a gene: 4. CDR3 in DNA: TGTGCCAGCAGCTATGGACTAGCGGGGGCGGATACGCAGTATTTT. Translation gives CASSYGLAGADTQYF.

The table lists this clone with a count of one. The chain carries TRBV5-1 and TRBJ2-5, with 9 bases identical to TRBD2. Losses at the gene ends were 3 bases for V and 7 bases for J; bases not matched to a gene: 10. The germline gives CDR1 SGHRS, CDR2 YFSETQ. This CDR3 has 15 residues. CDR3: CASSSTSGVTGTQYF. In DNA form, the CDR3 reads TGCGCCAGCAGCTCGACTAGCGGAGTGACGGGGACCCAGTACTTC.